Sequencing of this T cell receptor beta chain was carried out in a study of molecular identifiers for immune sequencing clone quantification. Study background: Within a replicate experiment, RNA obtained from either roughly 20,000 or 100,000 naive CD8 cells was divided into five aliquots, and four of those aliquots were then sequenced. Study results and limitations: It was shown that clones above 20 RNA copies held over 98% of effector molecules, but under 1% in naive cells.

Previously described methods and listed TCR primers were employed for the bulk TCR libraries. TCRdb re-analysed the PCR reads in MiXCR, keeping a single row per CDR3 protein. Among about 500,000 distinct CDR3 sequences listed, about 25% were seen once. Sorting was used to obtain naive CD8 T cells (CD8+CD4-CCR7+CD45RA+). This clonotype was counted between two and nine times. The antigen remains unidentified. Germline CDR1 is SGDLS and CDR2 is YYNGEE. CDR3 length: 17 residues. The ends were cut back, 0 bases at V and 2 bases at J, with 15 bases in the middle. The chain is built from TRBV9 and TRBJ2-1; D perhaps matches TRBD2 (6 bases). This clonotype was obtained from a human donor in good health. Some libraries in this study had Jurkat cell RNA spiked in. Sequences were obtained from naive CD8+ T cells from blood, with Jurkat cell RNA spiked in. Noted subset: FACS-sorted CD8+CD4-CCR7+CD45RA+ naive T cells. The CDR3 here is CASSVAPSAGTYNEQFF. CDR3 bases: TGTGCCAGCAGCGTAGCTCCCTCGGCGGGGACCTACAATGAGCAGTTCTTC.